The text below deals with one T cell receptor beta chain. Its antigen is not identified. The sample comes from a study of T cell repertoires in cytomegalovirus infection. Turning to the study itself: A matching HLA type, together with CMV infection, was signaled by public TCR beta signatures. Broader study findings: Individuals carrying CMV plus the relevant HLA were identified by cumulative frequency of public TCR beta families.

V lost 6 bases to trimming and J lost 11 bases; unmatched junction nucleotides: 7. This CDR3 has 12 amino acids. TCRdb reanalysed the reads using MiXCR and keeps one entry per CDR3 protein. Among some 700,000 distinct CDR3 sequences listed, approximately 40% were seen once. The TCR originated in a human donor in good health (CMV status not recorded). Some clones in this sample may be carry-over from other donors' samples. The rearrangement uses TRBV12-3 or TRBV12-4 and TRBJ1-5; 7 nucleotides align to TRBD1. Input material: PBMCs. Written as DNA, the CDR3 is TGTGCCAGCAGGCCTCAGACAGGGACCCAGCATTTT. Protein sequence: CASRPQTGTQHF.